The 10 T cell receptor beta chains in this list originate from one sample, sequenced in a study of vaccination and CD4 T cells after COVID-19. MiXCR, applied by TCRdb to the PCR reads, yields one record per CDR3 protein. The sample holds about 21,000 distinct CDR3 sequences, around three fifths seen once. The sample was CD4+ T cells from blood, taken before SARS-CoV-2 vaccination. All receptors come from a human donor who had recovered from COVID-19.

In this sample, this clonotype turned up a few times. The CDR3 sequence: CSARDPRIDRVYGYTF. In DNA form, the CDR3 reads TGCAGTGCTAGAGATCCCCGCATTGACAGGGTTTATGGCTACACCTTC. The genes are TRBV20-1 and TRBJ1-2; 7 bases align to TRBD1. CDR3 length: 16 residues. V was pared by 0 bases and J by 5 bases, with 12 bases of the junction left unmatched. Germline V gives CDR1 DFQATT, CDR2 SNEGSKA (reference sequence).

Only one count was recorded for this clonotype. The V and J genes are TRBV2 and TRBJ1-5, with unresolved D. This CDR3 is 12 amino acids long. From germline, CDR1 is SNHLY and CDR2 FYNNEI. V was clipped by 8 bases and J by 4 bases, with 9 bases between them. Written as DNA, the CDR3 is TGTGCCAGCCAGGACGGAAATCAGCCCCAGCATTTT. Its protein product is CASQDGNQPQHF.

The chain links TRBV27 to TRBJ2-3; no firm D call. This CDR3 is 15 amino acids long. The ends were cut back, 1 base at V and 0 bases at J, with 8 bases in the middle. Germline assignment: CDR1 MNHEY and CDR2 SMNVEV (reference sequence). The CDR3 loop reads CASSLFWSSTDTQYF. The CDR3 nucleotides read TGTGCCAGCAGTTTATTCTGGTCCAGCACAGATACGCAGTATTTT.

This clonotype has a handful of counts. The chain links TRBV6-1 to TRBJ2-7, with D possibly TRBD2 on 6 matching bases. The CDR3 consists of 14 residues. V lost 6 bases, J lost 7 bases, and 19 bases lay in between. CDR1 and CDR2 (germline): MNHNS, SASEGT. The CDR3: CASRGYTPAGEQYF. DNA of the CDR3: TGTGCCAGCAGGGGGTACACCCCCGCGGGGGAGCAGTACTTC.

This clonotype has more than one count but fewer than ten. The V gene is TRBV27, the J gene TRBJ1-2; perhaps TRBD1 as D (6 bases). Germline V gives CDR1 MNHEY, CDR2 SMNVEV (reference sequence). Trimming took 6 bases from V and 4 from J, leaving 12 bases between them. The CDR3 contains 13 residues. CDR3 DNA sequence: TGTGCCAGCAGCCCGAGGGGGGCCTATGGCTACACCTTC. Protein: CASSPRGAYGYTF.

The chain combines TRBV20-1 with TRBJ2-5; 12 nucleotides align to TRBD2. The CDR3 extends over 16 amino acids. J lost 4 bases, V lost 0 bases, and 6 bases had no gene match. CDR1 is DFQATT and CDR2 is SNEGSKA in the germline V gene (reference sequence). CDR3 coding DNA: TGCAGTGCTAGAGATTCGAGACTAGCGGGAGTAGAGACCCAGTACTTC. It translates to CSARDSRLAGVETQYF.

This clonotype was observed a handful of times. V gene TRBV6-2 or TRBV6-3 combines with J gene TRBJ1-1, with D perhaps TRBD1 (6 bases). From germline, CDR1 is MNHEY and CDR2 SVGEGT. This CDR3 contains 14 residues. Trimming shortened V by 6 bases and J by 1 base, and 12 bases separated the two germline ends. CDR3 nucleotides: TGTGCCAGCAGAACCGGGACACGGAACACTGAAGCTTTCTTT. This translates into CASRTGTRNTEAFF.

This clonotype was observed a handful of times. The chain has TRBV20-1 and TRBJ2-3, with 8 bases identical to TRBD2. The V segment lost 6 bases and the J segment 2 bases; nucleotides outside the gene matches: 7. Germline loops: CDR1 DFQATT, CDR2 SNEGSKA (reference sequence). This CDR3 comprises 14 residues. The CDR3 nucleotides read TGCAGTGCCCCGGGGGGGGTCCCCACAGATACGCAGTATTTT. Protein sequence: CSAPGGVPTDTQYF.

This clonotype was observed a few times. The chain joins TRBV27 to TRBJ2-7, with D unclear. Per germline, CDR1 MNHEY and CDR2 SMNVEV (reference sequence). V lost 3 bases and J 1 base, leaving 10 bases between the germline ends. The CDR3 is 14 amino acids. The CDR3: CASSLTSESYEQYF. For the CDR3, the DNA is TGTGCCAGCAGTTTGACATCGGAATCCTACGAGCAGTACTTC.

The chain combines TRBV21-1 with TRBJ2-1; TRBD1, the D gene given by the table, was not confirmed from the DNA. TRBV21-1 is a documented pseudogene. The CDR3 is 19 residues long. CDR3 coding DNA: TGTGCCAGCAGCAATTCCCGGGACAGGGGGGAGATAGCCTACAATGAGCAGTTCTTC. This sequence encodes CASSNSRDRGEIAYNEQFF.